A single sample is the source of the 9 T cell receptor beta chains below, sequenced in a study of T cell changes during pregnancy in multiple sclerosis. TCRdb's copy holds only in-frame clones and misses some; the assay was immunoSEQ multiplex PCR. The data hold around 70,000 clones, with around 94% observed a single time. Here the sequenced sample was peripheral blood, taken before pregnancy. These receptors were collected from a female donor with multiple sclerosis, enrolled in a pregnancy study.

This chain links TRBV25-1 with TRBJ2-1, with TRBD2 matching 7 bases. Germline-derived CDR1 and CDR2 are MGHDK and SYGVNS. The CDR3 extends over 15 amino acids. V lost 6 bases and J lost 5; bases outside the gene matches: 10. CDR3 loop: CASRGGEGGHNEQFF. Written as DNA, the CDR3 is TGTGCCAGCAGGGGAGGGGAGGGAGGCCACAATGAGCAGTTCTTC. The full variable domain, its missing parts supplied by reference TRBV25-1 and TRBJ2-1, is EADIYQTPRYLVIGTGKKITLECSQTMGHDKMYWYQQDPGMELHLIHYSYGVNSTEKGDLSSESTVSRIRTEHFPLTLESARPSHTSQYLCASRGGEGGHNEQFFGPGTRLTVL.

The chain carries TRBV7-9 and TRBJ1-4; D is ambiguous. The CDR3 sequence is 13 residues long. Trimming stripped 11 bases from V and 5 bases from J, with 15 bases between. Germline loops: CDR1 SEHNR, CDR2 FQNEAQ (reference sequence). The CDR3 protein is CAAAGPLNEKLFF. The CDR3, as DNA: TGTGCCGCTGCGGGCCCTTTAAATGAAAAACTGTTTTTT.

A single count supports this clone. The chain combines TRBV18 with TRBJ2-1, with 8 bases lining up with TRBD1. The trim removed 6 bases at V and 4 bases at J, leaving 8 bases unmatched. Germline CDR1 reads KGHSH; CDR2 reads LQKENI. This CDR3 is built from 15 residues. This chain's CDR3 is CASSRGDRSYNEQFF. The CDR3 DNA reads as TGTGCCAGCTCCCGCGGGGACAGGAGTTACAATGAGCAGTTCTTC.

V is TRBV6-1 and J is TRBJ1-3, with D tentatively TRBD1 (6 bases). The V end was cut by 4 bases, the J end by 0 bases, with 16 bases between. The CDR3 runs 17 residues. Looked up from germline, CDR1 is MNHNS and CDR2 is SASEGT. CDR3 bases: TGTGCCAGCAGTGGGGACACCTGGTGGACCTCTGGAAACACCATATATTTT. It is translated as CASSGDTWWTSGNTIYF.

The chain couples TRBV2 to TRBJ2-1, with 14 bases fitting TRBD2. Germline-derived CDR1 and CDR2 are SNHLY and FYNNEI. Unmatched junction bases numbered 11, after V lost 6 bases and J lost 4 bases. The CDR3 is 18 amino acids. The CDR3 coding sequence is TGTGCCAGCAGGCGGGGGACTAGCGGGAGATCTGTATACAATGAGCAGTTCTTC. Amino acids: CASRRGTSGRSVYNEQFF.

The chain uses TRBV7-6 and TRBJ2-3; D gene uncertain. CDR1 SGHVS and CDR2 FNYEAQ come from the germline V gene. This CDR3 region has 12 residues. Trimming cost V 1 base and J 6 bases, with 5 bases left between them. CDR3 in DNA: TGTGCCAGCAGCTTAGGGCTGGATACGCAGTATTTT. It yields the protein CASSLGLDTQYF. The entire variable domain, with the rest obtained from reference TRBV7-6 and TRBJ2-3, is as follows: GAGVSQSPRYKVTKRGQDVALRCDPISGHVSLYWYRQALGQGPEFLTYFNYEAQQDKSGLPNDRFSAERPEGSISTLTIQRTEQRDSAMYRCASSLGLDTQYFGPGTRLTVL.

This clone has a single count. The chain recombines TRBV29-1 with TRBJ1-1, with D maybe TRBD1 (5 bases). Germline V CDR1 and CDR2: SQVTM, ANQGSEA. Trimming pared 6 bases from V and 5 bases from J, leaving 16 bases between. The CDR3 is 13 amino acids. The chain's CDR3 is CSVKSRVKTEAFF. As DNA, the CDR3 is TGCAGCGTCAAGTCCAGGGTAAAGACTGAAGCTTTCTTT.

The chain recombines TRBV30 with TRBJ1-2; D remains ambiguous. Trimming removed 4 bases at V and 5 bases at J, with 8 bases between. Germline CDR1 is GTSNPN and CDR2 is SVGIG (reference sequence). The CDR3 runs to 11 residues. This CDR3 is CAWTSLYGYTF. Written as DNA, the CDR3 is TGTGCCTGGACGAGCCTTTATGGCTACACCTTC.

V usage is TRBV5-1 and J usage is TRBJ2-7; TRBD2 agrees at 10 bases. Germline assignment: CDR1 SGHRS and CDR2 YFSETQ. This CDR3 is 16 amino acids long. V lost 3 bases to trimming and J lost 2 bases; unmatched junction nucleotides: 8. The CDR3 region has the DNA TGCGCCAGCAGCTGGGGTGGCAGCGGGAGGGCCTACGAGCAGTACTTC. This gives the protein CASSWGGSGRAYEQYF.